This T cell receptor beta chain stems from a study of cytomegalovirus exposure and HLA in healthy donors. In germline, CDR1 is MNHNS, CDR2 SASEGT. V lost 4 bases to trimming and J lost 0 bases, with 10 bases between them. The CDR3 is made up of 15 amino acids. Note on this clone: Its target is not known.

Points from the study as a whole: As a later analysis revealed, most CMV-associated TCR beta chains appeared HLA-restricted.

Vbeta (60) and Jbeta (13) primers were used in the PCR. Repertoires were generated with immunoSEQ multiplex PCR, while TCRdb's copy carries only in-frame clones and drops some. The profile covers 150,000 to 200,000 clones, with 70% to 90% appearing a single time and about 2% taken by the ten largest. V is TRBV6-1 and J is TRBJ1-5; D might be TRBD1 (6 bases). The clonotype was recovered from a woman aged 45-65 years in good health and CMV-seronegative. The sequencing sample was made of PBMCs. The CDR3 protein is CASSGGQFSNQPQHF. The CDR3 DNA reads TGTGCCAGCAGTGGAGGACAGTTTAGCAATCAGCCCCAGCATTTT.